This TCR beta chain was recovered during a study of blood T cell repertoires in COVID-19. About the study: Acute and convalescent COVID-19 specimens originated in the United States, Italy and Spain.

J lost 4 bases, V lost 4 bases, and 12 bases had no gene match. The CDR3 consists of 16 residues. Germline V gene sequence: CDR1 LGHDT, CDR2 YNNKEL (reference sequence). Libraries were prepared by immunoSEQ multiplex PCR; TCRdb keeps only in-frame clonotypes and omits some of them. The sample contains approximately 160,000 clones, approximately 82% of which appear only once. The chain is built from TRBV3-1 (or the pseudogene TRBV3-2) and TRBJ1-2, with TRBD1 matching 7 bases. This receptor was obtained from a man between 65 and 85 years old who had recovered from COVID-19. Sequencing used peripheral blood. The CDR3 loop reads CASSLREGARGYGYTF. CDR3 nucleotides: TGTGCCAGCAGCCTTAGAGAGGGGGCACGGGGCTATGGCTACACCTTC.